This is a list of T cell receptor beta chains from one sample in a study of T cells in Graves' hyperthyroidism and ophthalmopathy. TCRdb reprocessed the multiplex PCR reads via MiXCR and lists one record per CDR3 protein. The table records some 560,000 distinct CDR3 sequences, approximately 15% of them present only once. The material sequenced was blood. The receptors shown here come from a woman in her thirties with Graves' hyperthyroidism. Each CDR3 is given with its conserved first and last residue. A D gene is named only where the DNA matches it firmly. For some rows the clone size is stated as once, few or many, or as a class when expanded; others skip it.

v_call	j_call	d_call	clone_size	cdr3_nt	cdr3_aa
TRBV12-3/TRBV12-4	TRBJ2-7	.	once	TGTGCCAGCAGTTTATATAGGAGTGGCGGGATCTACGAGCAGTACTTC	CASSLYRSGGIYEQYF
TRBV9	TRBJ2-7	TRBD2	.	TGTGCCAGCAGCGTATTTACTAGCGGGAGGGAGCAGTACTTC	CASSVFTSGREQYF
TRBV27	TRBJ1-2	TRBD1	.	TGTGCCACCCGGGACAGGGGGCCATATGGCTACACCTTC	CATRDRGPYGYTF
TRBV27	TRBJ1-6	TRBD1	many	TGTGCCAGCACGGCGGACAGGACTTATTCACCCCTCCACTTT	CASTADRTYSPLHF
TRBV7-9	TRBJ2-3	.	many	TGTGCCAGCAGCTCCGACCGCGCCTCAGATACGCAGTATTTT	CASSSDRASDTQYF
TRBV11-2	TRBJ2-2	.	many	TGTGCCAGCAAACGAGGGTCTATAAGCAGGAAGAACACCGGGGAGCTGTTTTTT	CASKRGSISRKNTGELFF
TRBV6-2/TRBV6-3	TRBJ2-3	.	.	TGTGCCAGCAGTTACCAGAGCACAGATACGCAGTATTTT	CASSYQSTDTQYF
TRBV5-1	TRBJ2-1	.	many	TGCGCCAGCAAATATAGCTCCTACAATGAGCAGTTCTTC	CASKYSSYNEQFF
TRBV19	TRBJ2-1	.	few	TGTGCCAGTAGTATTTCGACGGGACGGGGGTACAATGAGCAGTTCTTC	CASSISTGRGYNEQFF
TRBV29-1	TRBJ2-1	TRBD1	many	TGCAGCGTTGAAGTACCGGGACAGGGGAATGAGCAGTTCTTC	CSVEVPGQGNEQFF
TRBV5-1	TRBJ1-1	TRBD1	.	TGCGCCAGCAGCTTGGTTGCCGGGACAGGGGTTATTGCTGAAGCTTTCTTT	CASSLVAGTGVIAEAFF
TRBV3-1	TRBJ1-2	TRBD1	.	TGTGCCAGCAGCCAGGGGACAGCTATGACTGGGGGCTACACCTTC	CASSQGTAMTGGYTF
TRBV13	TRBJ2-7	.	many	TGTGCCAGCAGCTTACAGGGGGGCGGGGAGCAGTACTTC	CASSLQGGGEQYF
TRBV5-1	TRBJ2-4	.	.	TGCGCCAGCAGCTTGGGTTCCAGATCCATAGACATTCAGTACTTC	CASSLGSRSIDIQYF
TRBV14	TRBJ2-5	.	few	TGTGCCAGCAGCCAAGGACAGCCCCACCAAGAGACCCAGTACTTC	CASSQGQPHQETQYF
TRBV11-1	TRBJ2-7	TRBD2	.	TGTGCCAGCAGCTTAGCGTTTGCGGGAGGGTACGAGCAGTACTTC	CASSLAFAGGYEQYF
TRBV28	TRBJ2-7	TRBD2	.	TGTGCCAGCAACCCCGGGACTAGCAGGTACGAGCAGTACTTC	CASNPGTSRYEQYF
TRBV19	TRBJ2-2	.	.	TGTGCCAGTAGTTCCGACGGCACGAACACCGGGGAGCTGTTTTTT	CASSSDGTNTGELFF
TRBV29-1	TRBJ2-3	TRBD2	.	TGCAGCGTGACTGGACTAGCCGTAGATACGCAGTATTTT	CSVTGLAVDTQYF
TRBV7-8	TRBJ2-5	TRBD1	many	TGTGCCAGCAGCCAGGACAGGGCAACTCGGGAAGAGACCCAGTACTTC	CASSQDRATREETQYF
TRBV5-1	TRBJ2-4	.	.	TGCGCCAGCAGCTTGGTTCAGGGCGGGGTAGCCAAAAACATTCAGTACTTC	CASSLVQGGVAKNIQYF
TRBV25-1	TRBJ1-1	.	.	TGTGCCAGCAGTATAGGGTTACACACTGAAGCTTTCTTT	CASSIGLHTEAFF